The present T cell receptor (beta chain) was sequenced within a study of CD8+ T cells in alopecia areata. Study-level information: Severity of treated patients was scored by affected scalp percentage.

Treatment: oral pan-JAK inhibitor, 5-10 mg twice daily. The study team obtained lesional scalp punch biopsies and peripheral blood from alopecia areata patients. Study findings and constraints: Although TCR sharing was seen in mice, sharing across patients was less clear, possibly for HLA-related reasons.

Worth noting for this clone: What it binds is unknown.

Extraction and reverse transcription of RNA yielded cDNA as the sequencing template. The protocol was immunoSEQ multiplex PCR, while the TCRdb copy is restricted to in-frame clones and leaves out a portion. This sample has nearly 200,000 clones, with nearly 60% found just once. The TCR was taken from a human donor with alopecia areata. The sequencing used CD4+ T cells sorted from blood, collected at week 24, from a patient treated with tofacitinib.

CDR3 sequence (DNA): TGCGCCAGCAGCCAAGATCGGGCAGAGTACAATGAGCAGTTCTTC. Translated, it gives CASSQDRAEYNEQFF. V usage is TRBV4-3 and J usage is TRBJ2-1; D unresolved. The CDR3 is 15 amino acids. CDR1 is LGHNA, CDR2 YSLEER, per germline. The germline V and J ends were trimmed by 0 bases and 4 bases, with 10 bases remaining between them.